The source of this T cell receptor (beta chain) is a study of Tregs in tolerant kidney transplant recipients. Turning to the study itself: The nonmyeloablative bone marrow transplants came from related graft donors, with transient mixed chimerism.

Produced via immunoSEQ multiplex PCR; TCRdb's table is partial and in-frame only. Among around 70,000 clones listed, just under 95% were seen once. This clone was seen a single time. Its cognate antigen is unknown. Findings of the study overall: Activated donor B cell expansion appeared to reveal the most relevant donor-specific TCRbeta repertoire. Few patients were studied, so findings need validation in larger groups.

Trimming cost V 4 bases and J 6 bases, with 13 bases left between them. Germline V gene sequence: CDR1 SGHDT, CDR2 YYEEEE. There are 14 residues in the CDR3. CD4+CD25+CD127- Tregs, CD4+CD25- non-Tregs, CD4 and CD8 cells were sorted. This sequence was found in a human donor who received a combined kidney and bone marrow transplant. Source: CD8+ T cells from blood, taken before the transplant. V is TRBV5-6 and J is TRBJ2-2; D might be TRBD2 (5 bases). The CDR3 sequence: CASSPGMGSGELFF. CDR3 in DNA: TGTGCCAGCAGCCCGGGGATGGGGTCCGGGGAGCTGTTTTTT.